One and the same sample provided the 5 T cell receptor beta chains below, sequenced in a study of T cells in Graves' hyperthyroidism and ophthalmopathy (dated by TCRdb to the late 2010s). To prepare the library, multiplex PCR was applied. The listed sequencing device is Illumina HiSeq 2000. Amplification of TCR beta CDR3 regions was carried out from RNA transcripts. A first-round RT-PCR of the TCR CDR3 used the HTBI primer set with the Qiagen OneStep RT-PCR kit. The public sequencing data were trimmed at Q25 with fastp and processed into clonotypes with MiXCR by TCRdb, which kept only in-frame beta chains. Rows with one shared CDR3 protein collapse into an entry with the most common genes and DNA. Present in this sample are around 500,000 distinct CDR3 sequences, about 20% of which were seen just once. The top ten clonotypes cover 45% to 50% of the sample. The sample taken for sequencing was blood. These receptors were taken from a woman aged 70 to 79 with Graves' ophthalmopathy.

As regards this clonotype: A much larger clone lies one base from this, so it may be a read error. This sequence joins TRBV6-1 and TRBJ2-7; no clear D. The CDR3 is made up of 10 amino acids. Germline CDR1 MNHNS, CDR2 SASEGT. The CDR3 is CASGLIERYF. CDR3 nucleotide sequence: TGTGCCAGCGGCCTTATCGAGCGGTACTTC.

The chain recombines TRBV10-3 with TRBJ2-5, with a weak D call TRBD2 (5 bases). The CDR3 contains 13 residues. Trimming shortened V by 5 bases and J by 2 bases, and 9 bases separated the two germline ends. Germline V CDR1 and CDR2: ENHRY, SYGVKD. This chain's CDR3 is CAISRGGQETQYF. For the CDR3, the DNA is TGTGCCATCAGTCGTGGAGGACAAGAGACCCAGTACTTC.

There are many counts of this clonotype. V and J are TRBV28 and TRBJ2-7, with 10 nucleotides matching TRBD1. The V gene end was trimmed by 5 bases and the J gene end by 2 bases; junction bases not matched to a gene: 12. The CDR3 has 17 residues. Per the germline V gene, CDR1 is MDHEN and CDR2 is SYDVKM. The CDR3 loop reads CASSRLATGTGAYEQYF. As DNA, the CDR3 is TGTGCCAGCAGTCGACTCGCCACCGGGACAGGGGCCTACGAGCAGTACTTC. Full variable domain (outside the CDR3, taken from reference TRBV28 and TRBJ2-7): DVKVTQSSRYLVKRTGEKVFLECVQDMDHENMFWYRQDPGLGLRLIYFSYDVKMKEKGDIPEGYSVSREKKERFSLILESASTNQTSMYLCASSRLATGTGAYEQYFGPGTRLTVT.

This chain joins TRBV6-1 and TRBJ2-3, with 12 bases fitting TRBD2. CDR1 and CDR2 (germline): MNHNS, SASEGT. Trimming cost V 4 bases and J 4 bases; bases outside gene matches: 6. CDR3 length equals 16 residues. The CDR3 bases are TGTGCCAGCAGTGTAAGACTAGCGGGAGCGTCAGATACGCAGTATTTT. This encodes CASSVRLAGASDTQYF.

This clonotype was counted a few times. The chain has TRBV6-1 and TRBJ1-2, with D uncertain. Trimming pared 5 bases from V and 8 bases from J, leaving 15 bases between. CDR1 and CDR2 from the germline V gene are MNHNS and SASEGT. This CDR3 is built from 13 residues. The CDR3: CASSPPRADGYTF. CDR3 sequence (DNA): TGTGCCAGCAGTCCCCCGCGGGCGGACGGCTACACCTTC.